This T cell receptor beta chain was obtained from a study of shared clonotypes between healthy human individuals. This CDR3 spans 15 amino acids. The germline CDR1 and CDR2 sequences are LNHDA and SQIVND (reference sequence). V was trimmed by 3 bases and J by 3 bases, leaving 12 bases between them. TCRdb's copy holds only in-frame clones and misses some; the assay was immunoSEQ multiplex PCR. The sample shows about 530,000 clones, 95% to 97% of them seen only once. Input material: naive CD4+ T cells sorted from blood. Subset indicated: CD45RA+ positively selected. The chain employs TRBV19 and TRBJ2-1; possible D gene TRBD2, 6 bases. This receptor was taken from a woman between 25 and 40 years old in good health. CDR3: CASSMTGELYNEQFF. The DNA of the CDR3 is TGTGCCAGTAGTATGACGGGAGAACTCTACAATGAGCAGTTCTTC.